The sequence of this T cell receptor beta chain was determined in a study of cytomegalovirus exposure and HLA in healthy donors. The study ran its PCR with 60 Vbeta and 13 Jbeta primers. Using immunoSEQ multiplex PCR, the repertoire was profiled, and TCRdb retains in-frame clones only, with some absent. This sample's table has some 96,000 clones. As to this clone: Antigen specificity is unknown.

Study results and limitations: A cluster of highly shared sequence variants was likely a sequencing artifact. Productive status was seen about 90% or about 30% of the time for most TCR beta V segments in an earlier analysis.

From germline, CDR1 is LNHDA and CDR2 SQIVND (reference sequence). There are 13 residues in the CDR3. The V segment lost 6 bases and the J segment 5 bases; nucleotides outside the gene matches: 4. This TCR came from a woman younger than 45 in good health and CMV-seronegative. V is TRBV19 and J is TRBJ1-5, with 7 nucleotides matching TRBD1. Sequencing was done on a sample of PBMCs. The CDR3 DNA reads as TGTGCCAGTAGGCTTACAGGGGATCAGCCCCAGCATTTT. Protein sequence: CASRLTGDQPQHF. The complete variable domain, with remaining parts taken from reference TRBV19 and TRBJ1-5, reads DGGITQSPKYLFRKEGQNVTLSCEQNLNHDAMYWYRQDPGQGLRLIYYSQIVNDFQKGDIAEGYSVSREKKESFPLTVTSAQKNPTAFYLCASRLTGDQPQHFGDGTRLSIL.